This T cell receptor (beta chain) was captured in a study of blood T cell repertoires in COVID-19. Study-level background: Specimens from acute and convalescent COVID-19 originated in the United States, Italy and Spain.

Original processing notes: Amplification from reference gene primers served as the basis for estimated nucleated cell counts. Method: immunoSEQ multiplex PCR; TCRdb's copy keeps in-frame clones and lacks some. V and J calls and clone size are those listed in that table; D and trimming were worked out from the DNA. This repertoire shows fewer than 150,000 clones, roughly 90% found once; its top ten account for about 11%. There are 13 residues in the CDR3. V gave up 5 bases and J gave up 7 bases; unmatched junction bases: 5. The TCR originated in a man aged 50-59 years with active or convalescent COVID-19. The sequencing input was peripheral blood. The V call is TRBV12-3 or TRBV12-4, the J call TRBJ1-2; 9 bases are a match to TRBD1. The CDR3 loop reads CASSQQGAAGYTF. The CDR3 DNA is TGTGCCAGCAGTCAACAGGGGGCGGCTGGCTACACCTTC.